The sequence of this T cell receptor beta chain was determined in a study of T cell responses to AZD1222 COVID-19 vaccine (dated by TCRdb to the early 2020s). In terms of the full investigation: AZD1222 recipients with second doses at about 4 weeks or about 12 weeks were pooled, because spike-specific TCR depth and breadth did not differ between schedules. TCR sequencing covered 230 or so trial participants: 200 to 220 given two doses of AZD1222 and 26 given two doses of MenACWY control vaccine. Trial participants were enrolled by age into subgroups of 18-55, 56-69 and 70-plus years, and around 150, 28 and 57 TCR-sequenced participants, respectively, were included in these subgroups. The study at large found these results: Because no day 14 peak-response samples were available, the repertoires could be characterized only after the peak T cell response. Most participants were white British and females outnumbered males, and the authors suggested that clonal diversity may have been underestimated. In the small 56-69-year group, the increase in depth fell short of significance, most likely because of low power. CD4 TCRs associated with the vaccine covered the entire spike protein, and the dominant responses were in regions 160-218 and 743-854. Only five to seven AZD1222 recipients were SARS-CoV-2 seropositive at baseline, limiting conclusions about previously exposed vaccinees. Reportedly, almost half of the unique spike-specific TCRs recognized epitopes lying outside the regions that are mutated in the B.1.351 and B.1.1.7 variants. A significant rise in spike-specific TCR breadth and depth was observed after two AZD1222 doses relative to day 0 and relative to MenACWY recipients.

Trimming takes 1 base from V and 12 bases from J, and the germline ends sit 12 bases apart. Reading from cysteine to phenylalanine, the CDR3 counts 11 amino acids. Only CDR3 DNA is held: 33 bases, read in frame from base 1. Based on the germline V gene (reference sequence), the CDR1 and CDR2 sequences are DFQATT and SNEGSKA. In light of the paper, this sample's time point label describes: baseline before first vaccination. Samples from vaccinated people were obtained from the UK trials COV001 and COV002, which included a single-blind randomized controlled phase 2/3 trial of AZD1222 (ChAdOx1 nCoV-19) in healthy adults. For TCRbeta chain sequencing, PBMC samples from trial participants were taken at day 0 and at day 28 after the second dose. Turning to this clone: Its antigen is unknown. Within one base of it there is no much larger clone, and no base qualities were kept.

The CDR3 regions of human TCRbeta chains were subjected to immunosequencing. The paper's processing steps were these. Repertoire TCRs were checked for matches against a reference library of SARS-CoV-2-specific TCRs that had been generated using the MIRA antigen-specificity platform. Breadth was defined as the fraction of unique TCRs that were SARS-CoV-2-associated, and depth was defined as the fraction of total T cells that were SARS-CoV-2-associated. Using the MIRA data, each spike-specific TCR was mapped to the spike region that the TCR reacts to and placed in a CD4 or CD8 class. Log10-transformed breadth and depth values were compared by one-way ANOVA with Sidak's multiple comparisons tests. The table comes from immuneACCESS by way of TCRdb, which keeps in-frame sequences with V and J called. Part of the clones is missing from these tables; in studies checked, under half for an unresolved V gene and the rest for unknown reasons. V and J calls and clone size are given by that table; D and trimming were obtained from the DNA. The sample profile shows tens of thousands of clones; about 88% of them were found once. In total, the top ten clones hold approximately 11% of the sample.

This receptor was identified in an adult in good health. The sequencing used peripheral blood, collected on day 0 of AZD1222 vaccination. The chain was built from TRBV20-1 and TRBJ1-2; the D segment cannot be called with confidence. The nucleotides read TGCAGTGCTAGAGGGATGGCTGGGAACACCTTC. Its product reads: CSARGMAGNTF.